These T cell receptor beta chains were read from a single sample in a study of blood T cell repertoires in COVID-19. Profiled with immunoSEQ multiplex PCR; TCRdb holds only in-frame clones, not every one. The sample records about 340,000 clones, around 85% being singletons. What was sequenced was PBMCs or T cells enriched from blood (not recorded which). The receptors derive from a middle-aged woman with acute COVID-19. The CDR3 runs from the conserved cysteine through the conserved F or W. A D gene is named only where the DNA matches it firmly. Part of the rows lack a size; the others show once, few, many or a class for expanded clones.

NA	TRBJ2-1	TRBV2	TRBD2	TGTGCCAGCGTGGAACTAGCGGGGGTACTTGAGCAGTTCTTC	CASVELAGVLEQFF
once	TRBJ2-1	TRBV3-1/TRBV3-2	TRBD2	TGTGCCAGCAGCCAAGTTTCGGGGCGGGGGGTCTACAATGAGCAGTTCTTC	CASSQVSGRGVYNEQFF
NA	TRBJ2-6	TRBV4-3	NA	TGCGCCAGCAGCCAAGACGGGACTGGGGCCAACGTCCTGACTTTC	CASSQDGTGANVLTF
NA	TRBJ1-5	TRBV5-5	NA	TGTGCCAGCAGCTCCGGCGGGCCCAGGAGCAATCAGCCCCAGCATTTT	CASSSGGPRSNQPQHF
NA	TRBJ2-2	TRBV29-1	NA	TGCAGCGTTGATAGCTCTAGAACCGGGGAGCTGTTTTTT	CSVDSSRTGELFF
NA	TRBJ1-2	TRBV6-5	TRBD1	TGTGCCAGCAAGAGACAGGGACAAGAGTATGGCTACACCTTC	CASKRQGQEYGYTF
once	TRBJ1-1	TRBV5-8	TRBD1	TGTGCCAGCAGCCGGTGGACAGGGGTCACTGAAGCTTTCTTT	CASSRWTGVTEAFF
NA	TRBJ1-2	TRBV4-3	TRBD1	TGCGCCAGCAGCCAAGCGACAGGGGTCAGTAGCTATGGCTACACCTTC	CASSQATGVSSYGYTF
NA	TRBJ2-5	TRBV27	TRBD1	TGTGCCAGCAGTTGGGACAGCCCAAAAGAGACCCAGTACTTC	CASSWDSPKETQYF
NA	TRBJ1-2	TRBV28	NA	TGTGCCAGCAGCCTAGACAGGTTGGGGATGGGCTACACCTTC	CASSLDRLGMGYTF
NA	TRBJ1-2	TRBV20-1	NA	TGCAGTGCTTACAGAATCTATGGCTACACCTTC	CSAYRIYGYTF
NA	TRBJ1-3	TRBV9	NA	TGTGCCAGCAGCCCGGGGGGGTTCGGAAACACCATATATTTT	CASSPGGFGNTIYF
NA	TRBJ1-2	TRBV6-1	TRBD1	TGTGCCAGCAGTGAAGCGCTCGGGACAGGGAGAGGGGTTGAATATGGCTACACCTTC	CASSEALGTGRGVEYGYTF
NA	TRBJ2-1	TRBV7-2	NA	TGTGCCAGCAGCTTCGGGGGAAGCTCCTACAATGAGCAGTTCTTC	CASSFGGSSYNEQFF
NA	TRBJ2-3	TRBV11-1	NA	TGTGCCAGCAGCTTAGTACTTGGCACAGATACGCAGTATTTT	CASSLVLGTDTQYF
NA	TRBJ1-2	TRBV28	TRBD1	TGTGCCAACAGGGGCCCTCAAGGCTACACCTTC	CANRGPQGYTF
NA	TRBJ1-4	TRBV18	NA	TGTGCCAGCCGGGGGAAATATAATGAAAAACTGTTTTTT	CASRGKYNEKLFF
many	TRBJ2-2	TRBV4-2	NA	TGTGCCAGCAGCCAAGATGAAGAGCCCGGGGAGCTGTTTTTT	CASSQDEEPGELFF
NA	TRBJ1-5	TRBV28	NA	TGTGCCAGCAGTTTTCAGGGTCGTAATCAGCCCCAGCATTTT	CASSFQGRNQPQHF
NA	TRBJ2-1	TRBV11-2	TRBD2	TGTGCCAGCAGCCCCGGACTAGCGGAGTACAATGAGCAGTTCTTC	CASSPGLAEYNEQFF
NA	TRBJ2-7	TRBV4-3	TRBD1	TGCGCCAGCAGCCAAGAAGGTCCCTCGGTACAGGGGGACTACGAGCAGTACTTC	CASSQEGPSVQGDYEQYF
NA	TRBJ1-2	TRBV7-9	NA	TGTGCCAGCAGCTTGACAGCCCATAACTATGGCTACACCTTC	CASSLTAHNYGYTF
NA	TRBJ1-1	TRBV4-2	TRBD1	TGTGCCAGCAGTATCCCGGGACAGAAGAACACTGAAGCTTTCTTT	CASSIPGQKNTEAFF
NA	TRBJ1-2	TRBV27	NA	TGTGCCAGCAGTCTACAGACAGAGACGGGCTACACCTTC	CASSLQTETGYTF
NA	TRBJ2-5	TRBV3-1/TRBV3-2	TRBD2	TGTGCCAGCAGCGTGACTAGCGAAGAGACCCAGTACTTC	CASSVTSEETQYF
NA	TRBJ2-1	TRBV5-1	NA	TGCGCCAGCAGCTTGGCGGGGAACAATGAGCAGTTCTTC	CASSLAGNNEQFF
NA	TRBJ1-2	TRBV7-2	TRBD1	TGTGCCAGCAGCTTAAGTTGGGGACAGGGGGCCTCTAACTATGGCTACACCTTC	CASSLSWGQGASNYGYTF
NA	TRBJ1-2	TRBV7-2	NA	TGTGCCAGCAGCCCTAGGCGGCAGATCTATGGCTACACCTTC	CASSPRRQIYGYTF
NA	TRBJ2-7	TRBV7-9	TRBD2	TGTGCCAGCAGCTTCCCTAGCGGGGGGCCCTCCTACGAGCAGTACTTC	CASSFPSGGPSYEQYF
NA	TRBJ1-1	TRBV7-3	NA	TGTGCCAGCAGCACAACTGGGGGCTGGAGAGCTGAAGCTTTCTTT	CASSTTGGWRAEAFF
NA	TRBJ2-3	TRBV27	NA	TGTGCCAGCAGTTTTCGGTTCGGGATCAACACAGATACGCAGTATTTT	CASSFRFGINTDTQYF
NA	TRBJ2-7	TRBV2	NA	TGTGCCAGCATTAGAGAGGCTAGCTACGAGCAGTACTTC	CASIREASYEQYF
many	TRBJ2-7	TRBV4-2	NA	TGTGCCAGCAGCCAGAACCACCTTTTGGGCCAATTCTACGAGCAGTACTTC	CASSQNHLLGQFYEQYF
NA	TRBJ2-3	TRBV28	NA	TGTGCCAGCAGTTCCCCCCGGACAGTCCTGATAGGGCCAGATACGCAGTATTTT	CASSSPRTVLIGPDTQYF
NA	TRBJ1-1	TRBV9	TRBD1	TGTGCCAGCAGCGCGACCGGGACAGGGCGGGCGACTGAAGCTTTCTTT	CASSATGTGRATEAFF
NA	TRBJ1-4	TRBV14	NA	TGTGCCAGCAGCCAATGGGTTTCGGGGACAACTAATGAAAAACTGTTTTTT	CASSQWVSGTTNEKLFF
NA	TRBJ1-4	TRBV24-1	NA	TGTGCCACCAGTGAACCGGGGGGAAAACTGTTTTTT	CATSEPGGKLFF
NA	TRBJ1-1	TRBV27	NA	TGTGCCAGCAGTCAAAGGGGGATAAACACTGAAGCTTTCTTT	CASSQRGINTEAFF
NA	TRBJ2-6	TRBV27	NA	TGTGCCAGCCTTCGCTCTGGGGCCAACGTCCTGACTTTC	CASLRSGANVLTF
once	TRBJ2-1	TRBV18	TRBD1	TGTGCCAGCTCACCTTCGACAGGGTATTACAATGAGCAGTTCTTC	CASSPSTGYYNEQFF
NA	TRBJ1-5	TRBV4-2	NA	TGTGCCAGCAGCCAAGATATAGGGGGTATCAATCAGCCCCAGCATTTT	CASSQDIGGINQPQHF